One and the same sample provided the 23 T cell receptor beta chains below, sequenced in a study of blood T cells in healthy people across ages. Next came a second PCR, run for about 6 to 12 cycles, which used a sample-barcoded 5' primer along with a J-beta primer mix. One entry per CDR3 protein results from TCRdb running MiXCR on the 5' RACE reads. This table holds about 1.5 million distinct CDR3 sequences, around 40% found once. The sequenced sample consisted of blood. All receptors come from a woman between 18 and 29 years old in good health.

This clonotype came up a few times. The chain uses TRBV30 and TRBJ1-2; D gene uncertain. Germline V gives CDR1 GTSNPN, CDR2 SVGIG (reference sequence). V was shortened by 2 bases and J by 2 bases, with 6 bases between the two germline ends. This CDR3 has 12 residues. CDR3 protein: CAWSPLNYGYTF. The CDR3 nucleotides are TGTGCCTGGAGTCCACTCAACTATGGCTACACCTTC.

This clonotype was recorded a few times. The chain is built from TRBV27 and TRBJ1-1, with a tentative D call TRBD1 (6 bases). CDR1 and CDR2 from the germline V gene are MNHEY and SMNVEV (reference sequence). V lost 6 bases to trimming and J lost 5 bases, with 16 bases between them. The CDR3 length is 14 residues. Here the CDR3 DNA reads TGTGCCAGCAGCCACCCGGGGGCAGGTACTGAAGCTTTCTTT. Translating it yields CASSHPGAGTEAFF.

J is TRBJ2-2 and V is TRBV7-2; 8 bases map to TRBD2. Germline V CDR1 and CDR2: SGHTA, FQGNSA. J was trimmed by 4 bases and V by 6 bases; bases with no gene match: 4. The CDR3 runs 14 residues. This CDR3 reads CASSSSGGTGELFF. The CDR3 DNA follows: TGTGCCAGCAGTTCCAGCGGGGGCACCGGGGAGCTGTTTTTT.

This clonotype occurred a few times. The chain is built from TRBV29-1 and TRBJ2-3, with 7 bases lining up with TRBD2. V was pared by 5 bases and J by 4 bases, with 6 bases of the junction left unmatched. The CDR3 runs to 13 residues. Germline CDR1 reads SQVTM; CDR2 reads ANQGSEA. This CDR3 is CSVLRELADTQYF. The CDR3 region has the DNA TGCAGCGTTCTGCGGGAGCTCGCAGATACGCAGTATTTT.

The gene calls are TRBV27 and TRBJ1-1; D is uncertain. Germline CDR1 reads MNHEY; CDR2 reads SMNVEV (reference sequence). The germline V and J ends were trimmed by 7 bases and 0 bases, with 12 bases remaining between them. CDR3 length: 14 residues. This CDR3 is CASKGLFMNTEAFF. CDR3 nucleotide sequence: TGTGCCAGCAAAGGGCTATTCATGAACACTGAAGCTTTCTTT.

The chain combines TRBV6-5 with TRBJ2-7; the D gene is possibly TRBD2 (6 bases). The CDR3 has 16 amino acids. With 8 bases removed from V and 7 bases from J, the gap between germline ends came to 27 bases. Germline V CDR1 and CDR2: MNHEY, SVGAGI. The CDR3 sequence is CASALEGSTFYNEQYF. CDR3 coding DNA: TGTGCCAGCGCCCTGGAGGGTTCAACCTTCTACAATGAGCAGTACTTC.

This clonotype has a handful of counts. This chain links TRBV7-2 with TRBJ2-7, with 7 bases matching TRBD2. The V gene end was trimmed by 4 bases and the J gene end by 4 bases; junction bases not matched to a gene: 13. The CDR3 totals 16 residues. Germline V gene lookup returns CDR1 SGHTA and CDR2 FQGNSA. The CDR3 here is CASSYEGTTLVYEQYF. CDR3 DNA sequence: TGTGCCAGCAGCTATGAAGGGACTACCCTCGTGTACGAGCAGTACTTC.

The chain recombines TRBV18 with TRBJ2-5; weak D call: TRBD1 (6 bases). V lost 5 bases to trimming and J lost 1 base, with 11 bases between them. The germline CDR1 and CDR2 sequences are KGHSH and LQKENI. This CDR3 spans 14 amino acids. CDR3 residues: CASSNTGLQETQYF. CDR3 nucleotide sequence: TGTGCCAGCTCAAATACAGGGCTCCAAGAGACCCAGTACTTC.

This clonotype was recorded a few times. This sequence joins TRBV4-1 and TRBJ2-5; 9 bases are a match to TRBD2. Germline V gene data show CDR1 as MGHRA and CDR2 as YSYEKL. The CDR3 extends over 19 amino acids. J was trimmed by 0 bases and V by 2 bases; bases with no gene match: 13. This CDR3 is CASSQFGVAGAKYQETQYF. For the CDR3, the DNA is TGCGCCAGCAGCCAATTTGGGGTAGCGGGGGCCAAGTACCAAGAGACCCAGTACTTC.

This clonotype occurred a few times. This rearrangement joins TRBV10-3 to TRBJ1-2; D is undetermined. Germline V gene data show CDR1 as ENHRY and CDR2 as SYGVKD. This CDR3 comprises 12 residues. V lost 3 bases and J 4 bases, leaving 6 bases between the germline ends. The CDR3 spells CAISDPGYGYTF. The CDR3 coding sequence is TGTGCCATCAGTGACCCTGGCTATGGCTACACCTTC.

A word on this clonotype: A much larger clone is a single base away; this may be a read error. J is TRBJ2-1 and V is TRBV27; TRBD2 aligns across 10 bases. The CDR3 totals 13 residues. The germline V gene encodes CDR1 MNHEY and CDR2 SMNVEV (reference sequence). CDR3 sequence reads: CASTLAGVNERFF. CDR3 bases: TGTGCCAGCACCCTAGCGGGAGTCAATGAGCGGTTCTTC.

The rearrangement uses TRBV27 and TRBJ2-7; D gene unclear. The CDR3 has 13 amino acids. Germline assignment: CDR1 MNHEY and CDR2 SMNVEV (reference sequence). V dropped 6 bases and J dropped 0 bases, with 9 bases sitting between them. The CDR3 bases are TGTGCCAGCAGCATTACAAGCTCCTACGAGCAGTACTTC. It is translated as CASSITSSYEQYF.

This clonotype was seen a few times. This chain joins TRBV20-1 and TRBJ2-7, with D perhaps TRBD1 or TRBD2 (6 bases each). The CDR3 is 12 residues long. Germline CDR1 reads DFQATT; CDR2 reads SNEGSKA (reference sequence). Between the trimmed V and J ends, which lost 4 bases and 7 bases, there was a span of 14 bases. The chain's CDR3 is CSATLQGGEQYF. The CDR3 DNA is TGCAGTGCTACTCTACAGGGAGGTGAGCAGTACTTC.

This clonotype was recorded a few times. CDR3 nucleotides: TGTGCCAGCAGCTTGGTTAGGGGTGATGAAGCTTTCTTT. It yields the protein CASSLVRGDEAFF. This sequence joins TRBV5-4 and TRBJ1-1, with a weak D call TRBD1 (5 bases). V lost 0 bases and J 7 bases, leaving 10 bases between the germline ends. Germline V CDR1 and CDR2: SGHNT, YYREEE (reference sequence). There are 13 residues in the CDR3.

Details on this clonotype: One end of the junction fails to match germline, which may point to a read error. The chain employs TRBV6-2 or TRBV6-3 and TRBJ1-2; D is possibly TRBD1 (5 bases). Germline-derived CDR1 and CDR2 are MNHEY and SVGEGT. The CDR3 length is 14 residues. The DNA of the CDR3 is TGTGCCGGCAGTTACCGTGGGACGGCTCGCGGCTACACCTTC. Its protein product is CAGSYRGTARGYTF.

V is TRBV10-3 and J is TRBJ2-3; TRBD2 matches 8 bases. The CDR3 is 16 amino acids. J gave up 3 bases and V 3 bases, and 8 bases lay outside the gene matches. Looked up from germline, CDR1 is ENHRY and CDR2 is SYGVKD. The CDR3, as DNA: TGTGCCATCAGTGACTCCGGGACTAGTACTACAGATACGCAGTATTTT. Protein sequence: CAISDSGTSTTDTQYF.

The V and J genes are TRBV29-1 and TRBJ2-1, with D hard to call. The CDR3 length is 13 residues. CDR1 is SQVTM and CDR2 is ANQGSEA in the germline V gene. V lost 4 bases to trimming and J lost 13 bases, with 20 bases between them. The CDR3 is CSVGYSSQETQFF. Written as DNA, the CDR3 is TGCAGCGTTGGGTACTCCTCCCAAGAGACCCAGTTCTTC.

Concerning this clonotype itself: The missing conserved phenylalanine or tryptophan at the end of this CDR3 makes a read error likely. The rearrangement joins TRBV10-3 to TRBJ1-1; weak D call: TRBD1 (5 bases). From germline, CDR1 is ENHRY and CDR2 SYGVKD. This CDR3 region has 12 residues. Trimming removed 4 bases from V and 6 bases from J, with 9 bases in between. CDR3: CAISATGAEAFS. CDR3 sequence (DNA): TGTGCCATCAGTGCCACGGGGGCTGAAGCTTTCTCT.

CDR3 DNA: TGTGCCATCAGTGAGCTGGTCTCCTACGAGCAGTACTTC. It translates to CAISELVSYEQYF. The J gene is TRBJ2-7, the V gene TRBV10-3; D ambiguous. Germline V gives CDR1 ENHRY, CDR2 SYGVKD. V was trimmed by 2 bases and J by 0 bases, leaving 5 bases between them. The CDR3 has 13 amino acids.

The chain has TRBV4-3 and TRBJ1-2; D is uncertain. CDR1 and CDR2 (germline): LGHNA, YSLEER. V lost 0 bases to trimming and J lost 0 bases, with 14 bases between them. The CDR3 has 17 amino acids. CDR3 DNA sequence: TGCGCCAGCAGCCAAGATCGGAGGAGGCGTACTAACTATGGCTACACCTTC. Translated, it gives CASSQDRRRRTNYGYTF.

The rearrangement links TRBV27 to TRBJ2-7; D assignment may be TRBD1 or TRBD2 (5 bases each). The ends were cut back, 4 bases at V and 3 bases at J, with 16 bases in the middle. Germline V lookup: CDR1 MNHEY, CDR2 SMNVEV (reference sequence). The length of the CDR3 is 15 residues. CDR3 coding DNA: TGTGCCAGCAGTTCCTGGGTCACGGGGCGCTACGAGCAGTACTTC. It encodes CASSSWVTGRYEQYF.

The rearrangement uses TRBV6-2 or TRBV6-3 and TRBJ2-7; 7 bases match TRBD1. The J call is in doubt because the DNA end fits TRBJ2-5 better. Germline V gives CDR1 MNHEY, CDR2 SVGEGT. The CDR3 is 17 residues long. The CDR3 sequence is CASSTRTGHSSPQTQYF. CDR3 nucleotide sequence: TGTGCCAGCAGTACCAGGACAGGCCATTCTTCTCCTCAGACCCAGTACTTC.

This chain links TRBV5-5 with TRBJ2-1, with D perhaps matching TRBD2 (7 bases). Looked up from germline, CDR1 is SGHKS and CDR2 is YYEKEE (reference sequence). The CDR3 contains 15 residues. Trimming took 4 bases from V and 8 from J, leaving 19 bases between them. This chain's CDR3 is CASSLARGPVYEQFF. The CDR3 DNA sequence: TGTGCCAGCAGCCTCGCGCGGGGGCCAGTTTATGAGCAGTTCTTC.